The 19 T cell receptor beta chains below all came from one sample that was sequenced in a study of beta chain features in type 1 diabetes. Overall study results and limits: Significant though moderate, a shortening of TCRB CDR3s appeared in all four CD4+ subsets of Type 1 diabetes patients.

The study reverse transcribed the entire isolated RNA, so it sequenced expressed TCRB transcripts. Libraries were prepared by immunoSEQ multiplex PCR; TCRdb keeps only in-frame clonotypes and omits some of them. The sample lists some 150,000 clones; 13% were seen once. Their antigens are not known. The sequenced sample consisted of central memory CD4+ T cells from blood. The receptors here all came from a man aged 18 to 30 with type 1 diabetes.

This clone was observed a single time. The V and J genes are TRBV6-5 and TRBJ1-5, with D possibly TRBD1 on 5 matching bases. CDR1 and CDR2 from the germline V gene are MNHEY and SVGAGI. The CDR3 sequence is 13 residues long. The V gene lost 6 bases and the J gene lost 6 bases, with 12 bases spanning the gap. The CDR3 loop is CASSKGTSQPQHF. CDR3 nucleotide sequence: TGTGCCAGCAGCAAAGGGACGTCTCAGCCCCAGCATTTT.

The chain carries TRBV7-2 and TRBJ2-3, with D perhaps TRBD1 (6 bases). V lost 4 bases and J lost 5, with 10 bases in between. This CDR3 is 13 amino acids long. Germline CDR1 and CDR2: SGHTA and FQGNSA. The CDR3 spells CASSSQGRDTQYF. CDR3 sequence (DNA): TGTGCCAGCAGCTCACAGGGAAGAGATACGCAGTATTTT.

This clone was seen a handful of times. V gene TRBV7-9 combines with J gene TRBJ2-5; D remains ambiguous. V was pared by 1 base and J by 10 bases, with 16 bases between. Germline V lookup: CDR1 SEHNR, CDR2 FQNEAQ (reference sequence). The CDR3 runs to 14 residues. This CDR3 reads CASSLGGMVIGQYF. The CDR3 DNA reads as TGTGCCAGCAGCTTAGGGGGAATGGTCATCGGCCAGTACTTC.

V is TRBV6-5 and J is TRBJ2-7, with D maybe TRBD1 (5 bases). This CDR3 has 13 amino acids. CDR1 MNHEY and CDR2 SVGAGI come from the germline V gene. Trimming took off 6 bases at V and 4 bases at J, with 13 bases between the two ends. The CDR3 nucleotides are TGTGCCAGCAGACCCACAGGTTTTTACGAGCAGTACTTC. Translated, it gives CASRPTGFYEQYF.

This clone was seen repeatedly, ten times or more. The chain couples TRBV5-4 to TRBJ2-1, with D tentatively TRBD1 (6 bases). The germline gives CDR1 SGHNT, CDR2 YYREEE (reference sequence). The CDR3 covers 16 residues. V lost 5 bases and J 8 bases, leaving 23 bases between the germline ends. Written as DNA, the CDR3 is TGTGCCAGCAGGCCCCCATCCGGGACAACGGCCTATGAGCAGTTCTTC. Translation gives CASRPPSGTTAYEQFF.

The CDR3 is CASSLRDREYGYTF. The CDR3 bases are TGTGCCAGCAGCTTGCGCGACAGGGAGTATGGCTACACCTTC. The rearrangement joins TRBV5-8 to TRBJ1-2, with TRBD1 matching 7 bases. This CDR3 is built from 14 residues. The V gene's germline CDR1 is SGHTS and CDR2 YDEGEE. Germline trimming cut 1 base from V and 5 bases from J; bases unmatched to any gene: 5.

This clone has only a few counts. The chain has TRBV11-2 and TRBJ2-1, with 7 nucleotides matching TRBD1. The germline gives CDR1 SGHAT, CDR2 FQNNGV. The CDR3 extends over 17 amino acids. Trimming at V came to 6 bases and at J to 7 bases, leaving 18 bases not matched to a gene. The CDR3 protein is CASRPGTATLLLNEQFF. CDR3 sequence (DNA): TGTGCCAGCAGACCCGGGACAGCAACACTCCTATTGAATGAGCAGTTCTTC.

This clone has just a few counts. This chain uses TRBV6-1 with TRBJ2-5; TRBD1 matches at 8 bases. The J segment lost 4 bases and the V segment lost 8 bases, leaving 6 bases of the junction unmatched. This CDR3 is built from 13 residues. Germline values: CDR1 MNHNS, CDR2 SASEGT. CDR3 sequence reads: CASLEQGGETQYF. The CDR3 DNA follows: TGTGCCAGCCTTGAACAGGGGGGAGAGACCCAGTACTTC.

This clone was recorded many times. The chain employs TRBV21-1 and TRBJ2-4; the D call TRBD1 from the table was never checked on the DNA. TRBV21-1 is a listed pseudogene. This CDR3 comprises 16 residues. The CDR3 sequence: CASSPQRNRKANIQYF. The CDR3 DNA reads TGTGCCAGCAGCCCCCAGAGGAACAGGAAGGCAAACATTCAGTACTTC.

The rearrangement joins TRBV28 to TRBJ1-6; TRBD1 agrees at 9 bases. Losses at the gene ends were 5 bases for V and 14 bases for J; bases not matched to a gene: 7. The CDR3 contains 13 residues. Looked up from germline, CDR1 is MDHEN and CDR2 is SYDVKM. CDR3 sequence: CASSGGQGYSLHF. In DNA form, the CDR3 reads TGTGCCAGCAGTGGCGGACAGGGGTACTCCCTCCACTTT.

The V gene is TRBV5-1, the J gene TRBJ2-3; the D gene is possibly TRBD2 (5 bases). This CDR3 is built from 12 residues. V was trimmed by 4 bases and J by 4 bases, leaving 7 bases between them. The germline V gene encodes CDR1 SGHRS and CDR2 YFSETQ. Here the CDR3 DNA reads TGCGCCAGCAGCGGGAGTTCAGATACGCAGTATTTT. It is translated as CASSGSSDTQYF.

V gene TRBV7-6 combines with J gene TRBJ1-3; D uncertain. This CDR3 region has 16 residues. Trimming cost V 5 bases and J 3 bases, with 17 bases left between them. The germline V gene encodes CDR1 SGHVS and CDR2 FNYEAQ. CDR3 sequence: CASSPMEGVFGNTIYF. CDR3 nucleotides: TGTGCCAGCAGCCCTATGGAGGGAGTTTTTGGAAACACCATATATTTT.

The rearrangement uses TRBV27 and TRBJ1-6; D gene uncertain. V was cut by 7 bases and J by 9 bases, with 22 bases left in between. This CDR3 comprises 16 residues. The germline CDR1 and CDR2 sequences are MNHEY and SMNVEV (reference sequence). The chain's CDR3 is CASTTYGEGRGSPLHF. DNA of the CDR3: TGTGCCAGCACGACATACGGGGAAGGGAGAGGTTCACCCCTCCACTTT.

The table lists this clone with many counts. The chain recombines TRBV21-1 with TRBJ2-1; the listed D gene, TRBD2, was not tested against the DNA. TRBV21-1 is given as a pseudogene. This CDR3 has 16 amino acids. The CDR3, as DNA: TGTGCCAGCAGCAAAGGGAGGGACTTCACTTACAATGAGCAGTTCTTC. Its protein is CASSKGRDFTYNEQFF.

V is TRBV15 and J is TRBJ2-3; the match to TRBD1 covers 9 bases. CDR1 and CDR2 from the germline V gene are LNHNV and YYDKDF (reference sequence). The CDR3 length is 17 residues. The trim removed 1 base at V and 2 bases at J, leaving 7 bases unmatched. In nucleotides, the CDR3 is TGTGCCACCAGCAGAGGGTCCGGGACAGGGTACACAGATACGCAGTATTTT. The encoded protein is CATSRGSGTGYTDTQYF.

This clone was observed a few times. The V call is TRBV6-1, the J call TRBJ2-2, with D perhaps matching TRBD1 (5 bases). The CDR3 spans 15 residues. CDR1 MNHNS and CDR2 SASEGT come from the germline V gene. Deletions cut 2 bases from V and 6 bases from J, with 13 bases between. CDR3 nucleotide sequence: TGTGCCAGCAGTGAAAGTCCCGGCAGGGCCGGGGAGCTGTTTTTT. Amino acids: CASSESPGRAGELFF.

The chain has TRBV6-5 and TRBJ2-2, with 8 positions matching TRBD1. This CDR3 comprises 16 residues. Looked up from germline, CDR1 is MNHEY and CDR2 is SVGAGI. J gave up 5 bases and V 0 bases, and 5 bases lay outside the gene matches. The CDR3 is CASSYSIGQGTGELFF. The CDR3 region has the DNA TGTGCCAGCAGTTACTCGATAGGACAGGGTACCGGGGAGCTGTTTTTT.

In its sample, this clone was seen a few times. In DNA form, the CDR3 reads TGTGCCAGCTCACCGTTCGGACAGGCGGGAACTGAAGCTTTCTTT. Its translation is CASSPFGQAGTEAFF. This chain connects TRBV18 to TRBJ1-1, with 7 bases matching TRBD1. J lost 5 bases, V lost 3 bases, and 9 bases had no gene match. CDR3 size: 15 residues. Germline V gives CDR1 KGHSH, CDR2 LQKENI.

The V and J genes are TRBV6-5 and TRBJ2-5; TRBD1 might be the D (6 bases). V lost 10 bases and J 1 base, leaving 7 bases between the germline ends. There are 11 residues in the CDR3. The germline CDR1 and CDR2 sequences are MNHEY and SVGAGI. This chain's CDR3 is CATRGQETQYF. For the CDR3, the DNA is TGTGCCACCAGGGGCCAAGAGACCCAGTACTTC.